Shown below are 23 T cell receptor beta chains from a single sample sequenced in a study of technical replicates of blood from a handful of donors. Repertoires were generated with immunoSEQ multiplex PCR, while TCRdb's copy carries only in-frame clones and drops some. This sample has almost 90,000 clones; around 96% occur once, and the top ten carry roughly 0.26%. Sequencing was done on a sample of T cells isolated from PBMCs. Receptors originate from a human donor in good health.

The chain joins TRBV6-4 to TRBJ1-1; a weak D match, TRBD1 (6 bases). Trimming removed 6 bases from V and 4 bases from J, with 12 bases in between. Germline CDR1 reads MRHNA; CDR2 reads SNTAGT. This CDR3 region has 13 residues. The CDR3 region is CASRKQGSTEAFF. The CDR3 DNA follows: TGTGCCAGCAGGAAACAGGGTAGCACTGAAGCTTTCTTT.

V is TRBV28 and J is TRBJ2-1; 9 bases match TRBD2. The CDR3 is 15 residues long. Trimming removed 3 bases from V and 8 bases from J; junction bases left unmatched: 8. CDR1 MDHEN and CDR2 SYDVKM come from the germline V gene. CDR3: CASSFPVAGVYEQFF. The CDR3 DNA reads TGTGCCAGCAGTTTCCCGGTAGCGGGAGTTTATGAGCAGTTCTTC.

The CDR3 DNA follows: TGTGCCAGCCGGCGGACAGGCGGCGATACGCAGTATTTT. As protein: CASRRTGGDTQYF. This sequence joins TRBV6-1 and TRBJ2-3; 7 nucleotides align to TRBD1. Trimming cost V 8 bases and J 6 bases; bases outside gene matches: 8. Germline lookup yields CDR1 MNHNS and CDR2 SASEGT. The CDR3 loop spans 13 amino acids.

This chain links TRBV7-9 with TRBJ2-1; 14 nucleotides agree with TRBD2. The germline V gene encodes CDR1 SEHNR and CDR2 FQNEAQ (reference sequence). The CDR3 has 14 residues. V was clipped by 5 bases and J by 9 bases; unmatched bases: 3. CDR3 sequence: CASSGLAGGFEQFF. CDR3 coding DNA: TGTGCCAGCAGCGGACTAGCGGGGGGTTTTGAGCAGTTCTTC.

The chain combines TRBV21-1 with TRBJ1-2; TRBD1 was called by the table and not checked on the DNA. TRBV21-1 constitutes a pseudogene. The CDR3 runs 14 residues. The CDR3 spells CASSKQPGDYGYTF. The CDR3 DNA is TGTGCCAGCAGCAAACAGCCAGGGGACTATGGCTACACCTTC.

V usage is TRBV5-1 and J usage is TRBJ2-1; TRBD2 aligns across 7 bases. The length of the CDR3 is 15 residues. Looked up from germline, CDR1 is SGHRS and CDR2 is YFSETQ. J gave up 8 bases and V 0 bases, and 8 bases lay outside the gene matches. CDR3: CASSLGGGSGDEQFF. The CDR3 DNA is TGCGCCAGCAGCTTGGGAGGCGGGAGTGGCGATGAGCAGTTCTTC.

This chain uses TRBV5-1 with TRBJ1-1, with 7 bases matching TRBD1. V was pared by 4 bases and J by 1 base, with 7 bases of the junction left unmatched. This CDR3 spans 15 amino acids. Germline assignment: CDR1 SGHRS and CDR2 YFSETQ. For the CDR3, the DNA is TGCGCCAGCAGCCTGACAGGGTGGGGGAACACTGAAGCTTTCTTT. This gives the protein CASSLTGWGNTEAFF.

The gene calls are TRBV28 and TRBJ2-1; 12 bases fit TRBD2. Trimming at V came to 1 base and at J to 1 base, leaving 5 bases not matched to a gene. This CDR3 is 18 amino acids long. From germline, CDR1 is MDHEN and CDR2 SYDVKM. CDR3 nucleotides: TGTGCCAGCAGTTTATTTGGGACTAGCGGGTCTTCCTACAATGAGCAGTTCTTC. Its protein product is CASSLFGTSGSSYNEQFF.

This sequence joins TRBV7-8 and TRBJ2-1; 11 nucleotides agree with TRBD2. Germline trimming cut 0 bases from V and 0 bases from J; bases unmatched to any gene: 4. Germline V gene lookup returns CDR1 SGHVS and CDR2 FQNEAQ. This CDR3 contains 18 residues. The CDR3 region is CASSLAPTSGSSYNEQFF. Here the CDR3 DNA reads TGTGCCAGCAGCTTAGCGCCAACTAGCGGGAGCTCCTACAATGAGCAGTTCTTC.

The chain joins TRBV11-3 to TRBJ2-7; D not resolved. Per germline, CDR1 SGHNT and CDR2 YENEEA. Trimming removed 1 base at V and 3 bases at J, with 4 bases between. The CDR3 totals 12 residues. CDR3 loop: CASSLVHYEQYF. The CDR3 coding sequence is TGTGCCAGCAGCTTAGTCCACTACGAGCAGTACTTC.

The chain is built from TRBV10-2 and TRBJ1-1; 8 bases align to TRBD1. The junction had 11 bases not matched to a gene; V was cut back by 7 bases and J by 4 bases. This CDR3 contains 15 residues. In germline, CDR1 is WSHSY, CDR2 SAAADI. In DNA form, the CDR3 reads TGCGCCAGCATTACCCAGGGGGCAAGTCGCACTGAAGCTTTCTTT. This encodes CASITQGASRTEAFF.

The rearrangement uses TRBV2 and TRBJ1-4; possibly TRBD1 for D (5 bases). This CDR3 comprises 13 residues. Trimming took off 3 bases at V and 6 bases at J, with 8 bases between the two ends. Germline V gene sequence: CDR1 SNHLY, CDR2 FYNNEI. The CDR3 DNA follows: TGTGCCAGCAGTGATGGGGGGGATGAAAAACTGTTTTTT. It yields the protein CASSDGGDEKLFF.

The CDR3 spells CSVATGGQPQHF. DNA for the CDR3: TGCAGCGTTGCGACGGGAGGCCAGCCCCAGCATTTT. The chain is built from TRBV29-1 and TRBJ1-5; D unclear. CDR1 and CDR2 (germline): SQVTM, ANQGSEA. V was cut by 4 bases and J by 7 bases, with 11 bases left in between. The CDR3 sequence is 12 residues long. Full variable domain (missing parts from reference TRBV29-1 and TRBJ1-5): SAVISQKPSRDICQRGTSLTIQCQVDSQVTMMFWYRQQPGQSLTLIATANQGSEATYESGFVIDKFPISRPNLTFSTLTVSNMSPEDSSIYLCSVATGGQPQHFGDGTRLSIL.

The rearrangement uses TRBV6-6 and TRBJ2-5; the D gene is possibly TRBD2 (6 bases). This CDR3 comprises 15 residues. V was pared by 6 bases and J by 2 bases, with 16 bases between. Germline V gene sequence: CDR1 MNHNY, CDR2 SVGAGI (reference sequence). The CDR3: CASRGRQGPQETQYF. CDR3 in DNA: TGTGCCAGCAGGGGGAGGCAGGGTCCTCAAGAGACCCAGTACTTC.

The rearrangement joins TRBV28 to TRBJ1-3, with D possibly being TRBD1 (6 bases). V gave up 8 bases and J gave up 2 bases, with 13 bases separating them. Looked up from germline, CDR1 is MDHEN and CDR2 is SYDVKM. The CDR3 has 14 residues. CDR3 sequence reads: CASQQGSPGNTIYF. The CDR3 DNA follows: TGTGCCAGCCAACAGGGCTCCCCTGGAAACACCATATATTTT.

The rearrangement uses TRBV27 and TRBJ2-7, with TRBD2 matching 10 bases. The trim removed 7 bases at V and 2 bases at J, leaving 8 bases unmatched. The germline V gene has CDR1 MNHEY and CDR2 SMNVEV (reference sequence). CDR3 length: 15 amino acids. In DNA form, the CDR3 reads TGTGCCAGCAATAGGAGCGGGAGGGGAACCTACGAGCAGTACTTC. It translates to CASNRSGRGTYEQYF.

DNA for the CDR3: TGTGCCAGTAGTATGAAGCAGAAGGGGTCCTACGAGCAGTACTTC. This codes for CASSMKQKGSYEQYF. The rearrangement joins TRBV19 to TRBJ2-7; D may be TRBD1 (5 bases). Deletions cut 3 bases from V and 1 base from J, with 13 bases between. This CDR3 is 15 amino acids long. CDR1 and CDR2 (germline): LNHDA, SQIVND (reference sequence).

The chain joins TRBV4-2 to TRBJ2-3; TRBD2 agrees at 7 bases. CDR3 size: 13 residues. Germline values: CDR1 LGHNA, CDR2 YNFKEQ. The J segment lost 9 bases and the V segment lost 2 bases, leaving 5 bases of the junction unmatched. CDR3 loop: CASSQLAGSTQYF. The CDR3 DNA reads TGTGCCAGCAGCCAATTAGCGGGTTCGACGCAGTATTTT.

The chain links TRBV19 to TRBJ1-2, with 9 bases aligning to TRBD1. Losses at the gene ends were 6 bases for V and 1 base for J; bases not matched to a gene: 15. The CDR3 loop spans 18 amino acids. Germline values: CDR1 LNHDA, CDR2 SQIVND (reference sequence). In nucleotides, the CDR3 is TGTGCCAGTAGAAGCACAGGGGGCCGTATACCCGATAACTATGGCTACACCTTC. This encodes CASRSTGGRIPDNYGYTF.

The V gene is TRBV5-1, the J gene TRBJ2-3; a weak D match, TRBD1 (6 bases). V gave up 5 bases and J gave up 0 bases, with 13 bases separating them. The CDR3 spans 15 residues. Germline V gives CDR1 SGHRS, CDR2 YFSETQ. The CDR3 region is CASRRGSGSTDTQYF. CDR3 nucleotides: TGCGCCAGCAGAAGGGGGAGCGGTAGCACAGATACGCAGTATTTT.

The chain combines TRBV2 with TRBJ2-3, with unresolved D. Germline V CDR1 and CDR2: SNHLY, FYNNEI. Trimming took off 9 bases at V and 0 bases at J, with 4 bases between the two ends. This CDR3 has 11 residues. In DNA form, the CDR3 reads TGTGCCAGTTCTAGCACAGATACGCAGTATTTT. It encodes CASSSTDTQYF.

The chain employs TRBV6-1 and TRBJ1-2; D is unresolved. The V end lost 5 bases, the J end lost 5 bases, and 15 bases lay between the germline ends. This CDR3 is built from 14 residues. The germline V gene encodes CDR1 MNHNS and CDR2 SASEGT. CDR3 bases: TGTGCCAGCAGTTCAGGTGACCATAATTATGGCTACACCTTC. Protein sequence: CASSSGDHNYGYTF.

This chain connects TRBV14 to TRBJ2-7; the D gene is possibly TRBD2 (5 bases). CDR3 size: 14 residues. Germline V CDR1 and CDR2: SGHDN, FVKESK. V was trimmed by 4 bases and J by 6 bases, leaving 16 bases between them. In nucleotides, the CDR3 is TGTGCCAGCAGCCCCCTCGGAGGTTCCCGCGAGCAGTACTTC. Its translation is CASSPLGGSREQYF.